This TCR beta chain was obtained from a study of blood T cell repertoires in COVID-19 (dated by TCRdb to 2020 to 2021). About the investigation overall: Samples covering the acute and convalescent phases of COVID-19 were provided by collaborators in the United States, Italy and Spain. The material from the prospective study consisted of cDNA or gDNA derived from T cells, B-cell-depleted T cells, or PBMCs. Deeply sampled blood TCRbeta repertoires from subjects exposed to, actively infected with, or recovered from COVID-19 were included in the dataset. The repertoires were made available in a free public database intended to serve as a resource for research on the immune response to SARS-CoV-2. Samples came from the ongoing ImmuneRACE study (first 160 participants) plus 1,254 subjects from 6 global collaborators. A de-identified subject ID, COVID-19 status, age in years and sex were almost always included in the sample metadata. HLA class I and class II types, where available, came from metadata supplied by the sample provider rather than from assay-based typing. Beyond this particular receptor, the publication reports: Clinical and demographic metadata were provided uncurated, with the amount varying by source and participant.

As regards this clone: No antigen is known for it. No clone much larger than this one lies a single base away; base qualities are absent.

TCRbeta CDR3 regions were amplified from genomic DNA by means of the immunoSEQ Assay, a bias-controlled multiplex PCR. Per the source publication's procedure: The number of nucleated cells in each sample was estimated from the amplification of reference gene primers within the assay. Sequence reads were collapsed and filtered to measure the absolute abundance of every unique TCRbeta CDR3 rearrangement. For each sample, productive Simpson clonality was calculated by taking the square root of Simpson's diversity index across productive rearrangements. In its TCRdb copy, this immuneACCESS table keeps in-frame sequences only and misses some clones. Where compared with another copy, unresolved V genes explain less than half of these, and the others have no known cause. Clone size and the V and J calls come from that table; the DNA yielded D and trimming. The sample has under 300,000 clones on record, 65% to 85% of them singletons. Roughly 1.6% of the sample rests with the top ten.

CDR1 and CDR2 (SGHAT, FQNNGV) derive from the germline V gene. The CDR3 covers 14 residues, taking in both the cysteine and the phenylalanine. Only CDR3 DNA remains: 42 bases, in frame from the first base. For this chain, trimming is 1 base at the V end and 4 bases at the J end, and the number of junction bases without a gene match is 1. At one collaborating source in Seattle, patients were enrolled during active infection and were followed longitudinally through the course of disease. The collaborating institutions used their own protocols to collect whole blood in K2EDTA tubes. For TCRbeta analysis, collaborators shipped samples as frozen whole blood, isolated PBMCs, or DNA extracted from either of those sample types.

Input material: peripheral blood. This clonotype was obtained from a human donor with COVID-19, enrolled during active disease. The donor label of this sample is uncertain. Here the chain combines TRBV11-2 and TRBJ2-5; TRBD1 agrees with 9 junctional bases. This receptor has the CDR3 CASSLVDRGETQYF. In nucleotides, the sequence is TGTGCCAGCAGCTTAGTGGACAGGGGAGAGACCCAGTACTTC.